This T cell receptor (beta chain) was recorded in a study of immune cell composition in non-small cell lung cancer. Study-level information: Histologic subtype was mainly adenocarcinoma or squamous cell carcinoma.

DNA was extracted from unsorted cell suspensions stored frozen. The study, taken as a whole, reports: Top 10 clone scores and clonality were higher in squamous than adenocarcinoma.

Sequencing used immunoSEQ multiplex PCR; TCRdb keeps in-frame clones, though not all of them. The table shows about 3,800 clones, with approximately 79% occurring only once. CDR1 and CDR2 (germline): LNHDA, SQIVND (reference sequence). This CDR3 has 14 amino acids. With V trimmed by 3 bases and J by 3 bases, 1 base remained unmatched. On this clone itself: Its antigen is as yet unknown.

The J gene is TRBJ1-2, the V gene TRBV19; 10 bases align to TRBD1. The specimen was lung tumor tissue. The clonotype comes from a human donor with non-small cell lung cancer. CDR3 in DNA: TGTGCCAGTAGTATGGGGACAGGGGACTATGGCTACACCTTC. Translated: CASSMGTGDYGYTF.